The rows below give T cell receptor beta chains drawn from one sample of a study of T cells in localized non-small cell lung cancer. Assay: immunoSEQ multiplex PCR; the TCRdb copy retains only in-frame clones and omits some. The sample consists of 45,000 to 60,000 clones, around 81% of them appearing once. The sample here was peripheral blood, taken before any cancer treatment. The receptor set was obtained from a female donor of 60 years or more with stage II squamous cell lung carcinoma. Each CDR3 is given with its conserved first and last residue. Size is omitted from some rows. Given values are once, few, many or a class for expanded clones.

v_gene	j_gene	abundance	CDR3aa
TRBV2	TRBJ1-6	.	CASSQGRVNNSPLHF
TRBV5-4	TRBJ2-1	once	CASESTGGSYNEQFF
TRBV2	TRBJ1-2	.	CASSVGGRGYTF
TRBV6-1	TRBJ1-2	.	CASSEEGYGYTF
TRBV7-2	TRBJ2-7	.	CASSLGGQTLSEQYF
TRBV4-2	TRBJ2-2	.	CASMTSGKGDTGELFF
TRBV29-1	TRBJ2-5	.	CSAAGTSGQETQYF
TRBV4-1	TRBJ2-2	.	CASSQRQEGGELFF
TRBV5-1	TRBJ2-1	.	CASSSQGYINEQFF
TRBV19	TRBJ2-7	.	CASSIGTGVSYEQYF